What follows are 8 T cell receptor beta chains derived from one specimen sequenced in a study of cytomegalovirus exposure and HLA in healthy donors. It was with 60 Vbeta and 13 Jbeta primers that the PCR ran. The table came from immunoSEQ multiplex PCR; TCRdb's copy has only in-frame clones and leaves some out. The table lists 190,000 or so clones, about 80% of them singletons. Sequencing was carried out using PBMCs. These receptors were taken from a boy younger than 18 in good health and CMV-seronegative.

This clone came up a few times. The gene calls are TRBV11-3 and TRBJ1-1; D is perhaps TRBD1 (6 bases). This CDR3 has 14 residues. V dropped 4 bases and J dropped 2 bases, with 11 bases sitting between them. Per germline, CDR1 SGHNT and CDR2 YENEEA. CDR3 loop: CASSSSTGNTEAFF. The CDR3 nucleotides read TGTGCCAGCAGCTCGTCGACAGGTAACACTGAAGCTTTCTTT.

The V and J genes are TRBV20-1 and TRBJ1-1; D is uncertain. There are 11 residues in the CDR3. Germline CDR1 DFQATT, CDR2 SNEGSKA (reference sequence). Trimming cost V 6 bases and J 1 base, with 6 bases left between them. The CDR3 coding sequence is TGCAGTGCGCAGTGGAACACTGAAGCTTTCTTT. Protein: CSAQWNTEAFF.

This chain links TRBV5-6 with TRBJ1-2; D unclear. Germline V CDR1 and CDR2: SGHDT, YYEEEE. The germline V and J ends were trimmed by 0 bases and 7 bases, with 7 bases remaining between them. The CDR3 extends over 12 amino acids. The CDR3 loop is CASSLASGGYTF. The CDR3, as DNA: TGTGCCAGCAGCTTGGCCAGTGGTGGCTACACCTTC.

The rearrangement uses TRBV10-3 and TRBJ2-2; 9 bases agree with TRBD1. Losses at the gene ends were 3 bases for V and 6 bases for J; bases not matched to a gene: 5. In germline, CDR1 is ENHRY, CDR2 SYGVKD. CDR3 length equals 15 residues. This CDR3 is CAISDPGQGAGELFF. DNA for the CDR3: TGTGCCATCAGTGATCCGGGACAGGGTGCCGGGGAGCTGTTTTTT.

The chain employs TRBV6-1 and TRBJ2-5; 8 bases line up with TRBD1. Germline CDR1 is MNHNS and CDR2 is SASEGT. V lost 3 bases and J lost 5; bases outside the gene matches: 5. This CDR3 is built from 14 residues. DNA for the CDR3: TGTGCCAGCAGTGAGGACAGGGTTTGGGAGACCCAGTACTTC. Encoded protein: CASSEDRVWETQYF.

Written as DNA, the CDR3 is TGTGCCAGTAGTGCGGAGCTACAGGGGTATGATCAGCCCCAGCATTTT. Its protein product is CASSAELQGYDQPQHF. The rearrangement joins TRBV19 to TRBJ1-5, with 7 bases that match TRBD1. This CDR3 is 16 amino acids long. Germline trimming cut 5 bases from V and 5 bases from J; bases unmatched to any gene: 12. Germline lookup yields CDR1 LNHDA and CDR2 SQIVND (reference sequence).

The V call is TRBV6-5, the J call TRBJ2-7, with TRBD2 matching 8 bases. Germline values: CDR1 MNHEY, CDR2 SVGAGI. V lost 5 bases, J lost 2 bases, and 8 bases stayed unmatched. The CDR3 contains 15 residues. As DNA, the CDR3 is TGTGCCAGCAGTGTAGGGACTAGTTGGCCCTACGAGCAGTACTTC. Translated, it gives CASSVGTSWPYEQYF.

DNA of the CDR3: TGTGCCAGCAGCGCTACAGGGGGCTTTCAGCCCCAGCATTTT. Translation gives CASSATGGFQPQHF. This chain connects TRBV9 to TRBJ1-5; 9 bases agree with TRBD1. V lost 3 bases and J lost 6; bases outside the gene matches: 4. Germline V gene lookup returns CDR1 SGDLS and CDR2 YYNGEE. There are 14 residues in the CDR3. The whole variable domain, remainder taken from reference TRBV9 and TRBJ1-5, is DSGVTQTPKHLITATGQRVTLRCSPRSGDLSVYWYQQSLDQGLQFLIQYYNGEERAKGNILERFSAQQFPDLHSELNLSSLELGDSALYFCASSATGGFQPQHFGDGTRLSIL.